A single sample gave rise to the 22 T cell receptor beta chains below, sequenced in a study of cytomegalovirus exposure and HLA in healthy donors. It was with 60 Vbeta and 13 Jbeta primers that the PCR ran. TCRdb keeps only in-frame clones here, not all; method: immunoSEQ multiplex PCR. The repertoire holds 170,000 or so clones, with about three quarters as singletons. Sequencing was carried out using PBMCs. The receptors stem from a woman aged 30 to 39 in good health and CMV-seropositive.

In this sample, this clone turned up a few times. DNA for the CDR3: TGTGCCAGCAGCGCCAGCGGGAACACCGGGGAGCTGTTTTTT. Residues: CASSASGNTGELFF. The J gene is TRBJ2-2, the V gene TRBV6-4; a possible D gene is TRBD2 (5 bases). Trimming stripped 6 bases from V and 1 base from J, with 9 bases between. Germline CDR1 and CDR2: MRHNA and SNTAGT. The CDR3 extends over 14 amino acids.

The chain has TRBV2 and TRBJ2-1, with 14 nucleotides matching TRBD2. J lost 4 bases, V lost 8 bases, and 7 bases had no gene match. CDR1 SNHLY and CDR2 FYNNEI come from the germline V gene. This CDR3 has 16 amino acids. In DNA form, the CDR3 reads TGTGCCAGCCAGGGACTAGCGGGAGTCGGGTACAATGAGCAGTTCTTC. Amino acids: CASQGLAGVGYNEQFF.

The chain combines TRBV7-7 with TRBJ2-3, with D possibly matching TRBD2 (5 bases). V was cut by 7 bases and J by 5 bases, with 13 bases left in between. This CDR3 is 13 amino acids long. Germline V gene sequence: CDR1 SSHAT, CDR2 FNYEAQ (reference sequence). The CDR3 coding sequence is TGTGCCAGCAACCCACTACGGGGAGATACGCAGTATTTT. Translating gives CASNPLRGDTQYF.

The chain couples TRBV28 to TRBJ2-1, with TRBD2 matching over 11 bases. Germline V gene sequence: CDR1 MDHEN, CDR2 SYDVKM. This CDR3 is built from 15 residues. The V gene end was trimmed by 3 bases and the J gene end by 6 bases; junction bases not matched to a gene: 4. The CDR3 protein is CASSFPGLAGNEQFF. The CDR3 DNA sequence: TGTGCCAGCAGTTTCCCCGGACTAGCGGGCAATGAGCAGTTCTTC.

The chain employs TRBV7-9 and TRBJ1-2; TRBD1 aligns across 7 bases. V dropped 5 bases and J dropped 8; count of bases not matched to a gene: 17. The CDR3 has 16 amino acids. CDR1 SEHNR and CDR2 FQNEAQ come from the germline V gene (reference sequence). CDR3 sequence (DNA): TGTGCCAGCAGCAATTCGCTTGCCGGGACAGCTGGAGGCTACACCTTC. Translated, it gives CASSNSLAGTAGGYTF. The variable domain in full, with the rest retrieved from reference TRBV7-9 and TRBJ1-2, is DTGVSQNPRHKITKRGQNVTFRCDPISEHNRLYWYRQTLGQGPEFLTYFQNEAQLEKSRLLSDRFSAERPKGSFSTLEIQRTEQGDSAMYLCASSNSLAGTAGGYTFGSGTRLTVV.

V gene TRBV27 combines with J gene TRBJ1-1; D gene ambiguous. The CDR3 is 14 amino acids. Germline V gives CDR1 MNHEY, CDR2 SMNVEV (reference sequence). Deletions cut 5 bases from V and 8 bases from J, with 18 bases between. In DNA form, the CDR3 reads TGTGCCAGCAGTCGTTGGGCCGCTAATAGGGAAGCTTTCTTT. It is translated as CASSRWAANREAFF.

This chain connects TRBV28 to TRBJ1-1; D not resolved. V was cut by 3 bases and J by 11 bases, with 19 bases left in between. Per the germline V gene, CDR1 is MDHEN and CDR2 is SYDVKM. The CDR3 is 14 residues long. The DNA of the CDR3 is TGTGCCAGCAGTTTGTCCGGGAGCGGGCTTGGGGCTTTCTTT. As protein: CASSLSGSGLGAFF.

V gene TRBV30 combines with J gene TRBJ2-1; TRBD2 matches at 9 bases. CDR3 length: 15 residues. V shed 2 bases, J shed 8 bases, and the junction held 10 bases outside the gene matches. The germline V gene has CDR1 GTSNPN and CDR2 SVGIG (reference sequence). The DNA for the CDR3 is TGTGCCTGGAGTCCGAATAGCGGGAGTTGGGATGAGCAGTTCTTC. It yields the protein CAWSPNSGSWDEQFF.

V usage is TRBV28 and J usage is TRBJ2-1; TRBD2 agrees at 9 bases. Looked up from germline, CDR1 is MDHEN and CDR2 is SYDVKM. V was pared by 9 bases and J by 0 bases, with 6 bases of the junction left unmatched. This CDR3 is built from 15 residues. As DNA, the CDR3 is TGTGCCAGTTCTAGCGGGGCTTACTCCTACAATGAGCAGTTCTTC. Encoded protein: CASSSGAYSYNEQFF.

This clone appeared a single time. The chain joins TRBV11-3 to TRBJ2-3, with 13 positions matching TRBD2. CDR1 is SGHNT and CDR2 is YENEEA in the germline V gene. CDR3 size: 18 residues. Losses at the gene ends were 6 bases for V and 2 bases for J; bases not matched to a gene: 11. The CDR3 protein is CASSFRGLAGAPTDTQYF. The CDR3 nucleotides are TGTGCCAGCAGTTTCCGTGGACTAGCGGGAGCCCCCACAGATACGCAGTATTTT. The variable domain in full, with the rest retrieved from reference TRBV11-3 and TRBJ2-3, is EAGVVQSPRYKIIEKKQPVAFWCNPISGHNTLYWYLQNLGQGPELLIRYENEEAVDDSQLPKDRFSAERLKGVDSTLKIQPAELGDSAVYLCASSFRGLAGAPTDTQYFGPGTRLTVL.

A few counts support this clone. The CDR3 loop is CASSPLGATHNEQFF. CDR3 in DNA: TGTGCCAGCAGTCCCCTGGGGGCGACTCACAATGAGCAGTTCTTC. This chain uses TRBV6-5 with TRBJ2-1; perhaps TRBD1 as D (6 bases). Germline V lookup: CDR1 MNHEY, CDR2 SVGAGI. The CDR3 is 15 residues long. The ends were cut back, 5 bases at V and 5 bases at J, with 16 bases in the middle.

J is TRBJ1-2 and V is TRBV10-3; 8 nucleotides match TRBD1. V lost 10 bases, J lost 0 bases, and 10 bases stayed unmatched. This CDR3 spans 15 amino acids. Germline values: CDR1 ENHRY, CDR2 SYGVKD. The CDR3 nucleotides read TGTGCCAGCACCACAGGGGGGTTTTCTAACTATGGCTACACCTTC. Protein: CASTTGGFSNYGYTF.

The J gene is TRBJ2-1, the V gene TRBV5-1; possible D gene TRBD1, 6 bases. This CDR3 has 15 residues. V lost 0 bases and J lost 3, with 10 bases in between. CDR1 SGHRS and CDR2 YFSETQ come from the germline V gene. Here the CDR3 reads CASSLVLGGYNEQFF. The CDR3 DNA reads TGCGCCAGCAGCTTGGTTCTAGGGGGCTACAATGAGCAGTTCTTC. Full variable domain (missing parts from reference TRBV5-1 and TRBJ2-1): KAGVTQTPRYLIKTRGQQVTLSCSPISGHRSVSWYQQTPGQGLQFLFEYFSETQRNKGNFPGRFSGRQFSNSRSEMNVSTLELGDSALYLCASSLVLGGYNEQFFGPGTRLTVL.

This sequence joins TRBV7-3 and TRBJ2-2, with 7 bases that match TRBD1. The CDR3 consists of 15 residues. CDR1 and CDR2 from the germline V gene are SGHTA and FQGTGA. The trim removed 4 bases at V and 0 bases at J, leaving 2 bases unmatched. The chain's CDR3 is CASSSGTANTGELFF. DNA of the CDR3: TGTGCCAGCAGCTCGGGGACAGCGAACACCGGGGAGCTGTTTTTT.

The V and J genes are TRBV7-2 and TRBJ2-7, with D possibly being TRBD1 (5 bases). The length of the CDR3 is 16 residues. V lost 5 bases to trimming and J lost 2 bases, with 19 bases between them. The V gene's germline CDR1 is SGHTA and CDR2 FQGNSA. CDR3 sequence: CASSTRLVTGTYEQYF. The CDR3 DNA sequence: TGTGCCAGCAGCACGAGGTTGGTCACAGGAACCTACGAGCAGTACTTC. The entire variable domain, with the rest obtained from reference TRBV7-2 and TRBJ2-7, is as follows: GAGVSQSPSNKVTEKGKDVELRCDPISGHTALYWYRQSLGQGLEFLIYFQGNSAPDKSGLPSDRFSAERTGGSVSTLTIQRTQQEDSAVYLCASSTRLVTGTYEQYFGPGTRLTVT.

A note on this clone: This CDR3 fails to terminate in the conserved phenylalanine or tryptophan, so it likely reflects a read error. The DNA is omitted, as the CDR3 cannot be located on it reliably, and the CDR3 follows TCRdb's listing. The rearrangement joins TRBV30 to TRBJ1-1. The CDR3 is made up of 12 amino acids, end residues included. CDR1 GTSNPN and CDR2 SVGIG come from the germline V gene (reference sequence). The CDR3 loop reads CAWSENGVPKLR.

The V gene is TRBV28, the J gene TRBJ2-7, with unresolved D. The CDR3 loop spans 12 amino acids. The germline V and J ends were trimmed by 3 bases and 3 bases, with 6 bases remaining between them. Looked up from germline, CDR1 is MDHEN and CDR2 is SYDVKM. CDR3 DNA: TGTGCCAGCAGTTTCCCCAGCTACGAGCAGTACTTC. Encoded protein: CASSFPSYEQYF.

The genes are TRBV2 and TRBJ2-5, with 8 bases identical to TRBD2. From germline, CDR1 is SNHLY and CDR2 FYNNEI. The CDR3 loop spans 15 amino acids. Trimming removed 11 bases from V and 5 bases from J; junction bases left unmatched: 16. The CDR3 coding sequence is TGTGCCGGCCTTAATTGGACTAGCCTTTTGGAGACCCAGTACTTC. Translating gives CAGLNWTSLLETQYF.

This clone was detected once. The J gene is TRBJ2-3, the V gene TRBV14, with 7 bases that match TRBD2. Unmatched junction bases numbered 5, after V lost 1 base and J lost 4 bases. Germline loops: CDR1 SGHDN, CDR2 FVKESK. The CDR3 has 15 amino acids. The CDR3 nucleotides read TGTGCCAGCAGCCAAGGACTAGCAAATGCAGATACGCAGTATTTT. Translated, it gives CASSQGLANADTQYF.

The genes are TRBV6-5 and TRBJ1-1, with TRBD1 matching over 7 bases. This CDR3 has 15 amino acids. The germline gives CDR1 MNHEY, CDR2 SVGAGI. J was trimmed by 6 bases and V by 5 bases; bases with no gene match: 12. The CDR3 is CASSRESRGFAEAFF. CDR3 bases: TGTGCCAGCAGTCGAGAATCCAGGGGGTTTGCTGAAGCTTTCTTT.

The gene calls are TRBV19 and TRBJ2-6; D remains unclear. This CDR3 has 15 residues. Germline loops: CDR1 LNHDA, CDR2 SQIVND (reference sequence). Between the trimmed V and J ends, which lost 1 base and 3 bases, there was a span of 7 bases. DNA for the CDR3: TGTGCCAGTAGTATAGTGACATTTGGGGCCAACGTCCTGACTTTC. It specifies CASSIVTFGANVLTF.

V is TRBV11-3 and J is TRBJ1-4; possibly TRBD1 for D (5 bases). CDR1 and CDR2 (germline): SGHNT, YENEEA. Trimming shortened V by 6 bases and J by 6 bases, and 14 bases separated the two germline ends. This CDR3 region has 14 residues. The DNA for the CDR3 is TGTGCCAGCAGACCCGACAGTACATATGAAAAACTGTTTTTT. Translating gives CASRPDSTYEKLFF.